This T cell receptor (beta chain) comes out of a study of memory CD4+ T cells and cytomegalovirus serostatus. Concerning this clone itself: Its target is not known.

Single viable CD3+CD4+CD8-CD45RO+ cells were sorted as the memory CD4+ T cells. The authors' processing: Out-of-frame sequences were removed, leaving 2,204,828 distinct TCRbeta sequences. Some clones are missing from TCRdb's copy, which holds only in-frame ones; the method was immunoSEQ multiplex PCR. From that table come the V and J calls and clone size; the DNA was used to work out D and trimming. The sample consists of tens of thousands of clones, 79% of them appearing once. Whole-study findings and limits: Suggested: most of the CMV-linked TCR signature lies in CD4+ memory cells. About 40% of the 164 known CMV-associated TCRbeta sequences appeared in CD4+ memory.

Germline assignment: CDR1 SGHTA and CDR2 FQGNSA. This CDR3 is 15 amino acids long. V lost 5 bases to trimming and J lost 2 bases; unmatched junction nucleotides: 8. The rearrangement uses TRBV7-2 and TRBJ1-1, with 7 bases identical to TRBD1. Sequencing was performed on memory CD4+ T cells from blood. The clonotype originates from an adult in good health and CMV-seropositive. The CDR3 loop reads CASSPSGQPNTEAFF. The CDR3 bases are TGTGCCAGCAGCCCTTCGGGACAGCCAAACACTGAAGCTTTCTTT.